This TCR beta chain was obtained from a study of cytomegalovirus exposure and HLA in healthy donors. In the study overall: Of all 400 or so donors who were genotyped, 75% to 90% belonged to the Caucasian-associated ancestry cluster. Study-wide results and limits: The authors enumerated some 160 TCR beta chains as linked to cytomegalovirus.

A multiplex PCR was run with 60 Vbeta primers and 13 Jbeta primers. Assay used: immunoSEQ multiplex PCR; TCRdb lists only in-frame clones, some missing. This table holds around 190,000 clones, 65% to 85% found once. Notes on this clone: Its antigen is as yet unknown.

This receptor was taken from a man between 18 and 29 years old in good health and CMV-seronegative. The sequenced sample consisted of PBMCs.

DNA for the CDR3: TGTGCCAGCAGTTTTGGGGGCGTAACCTACAATGAGCAGTTCTTC. Protein sequence: CASSFGGVTYNEQFF. The genes are TRBV27 and TRBJ2-1; possibly TRBD1 for D (6 bases). Trimming removed 3 bases at V and 2 bases at J, with 11 bases between. CDR3 length equals 15 residues. Per the germline V gene, CDR1 is MNHEY and CDR2 is SMNVEV (reference sequence).